Listed below are T cell receptor beta chains from one sample, sequenced in a study of OX40 agonist ivuxolimab in advanced cancers. Sequencing used immunoSEQ multiplex PCR; TCRdb keeps in-frame clones, though not all of them. The data hold some 90,000 clones, with 80% to 95% observed a single time. Sequencing used CD4+ or CD8+ T cells sorted from blood, obtained in a trial of the OX40 agonist ivuxolimab. The receptor set was obtained from an adult with an advanced solid tumor such as melanoma, head and neck, liver or kidney cancer. Both conserved end residues are part of each CDR3. D genes are given only for firm matches. A clone size is listed for some rows: how often the clone was seen (once, few, many), or a class if it is expanded.

clone_size	v_call	j_call	d_call	cdr3_aa	cdr3_nt
once	TRBV7-9	TRBJ2-2	NA	CASSLAGTDTGELFF	TGTGCCAGCAGCTTAGCGGGGACGGACACCGGGGAGCTGTTTTTT
NA	TRBV11-2	TRBJ1-3	NA	CASSLGSSGNTIYF	TGTGCCAGCAGCTTAGGGAGTAGTGGAAACACCATATATTTT
NA	TRBV19	TRBJ1-5	TRBD1	CASSIPRRTGIDQPQHF	TGTGCCAGTAGTATCCCCCGGCGGACAGGGATAGATCAGCCCCAGCATTTT
NA	TRBV5-1	TRBJ1-4	NA	CASSSLQTNEKLFF	TGTGCCAGCAGCTCCCTACAGACAAATGAAAAACTGTTTTTT
NA	TRBV27	TRBJ2-2	NA	CASSGLATTGELFF	TGTGCCAGCAGCGGTCTAGCGACGACCGGGGAGCTGTTTTTT
NA	TRBV4-2	TRBJ1-4	NA	CASSLDTTTNEKLFF	TGTGCCAGCAGCCTAGACACTACAACTAATGAAAAACTGTTTTTT
NA	TRBV6-6	TRBJ1-1	TRBD1	CASSRTLDRGVEAFF	TGTGCCAGCAGCCGTACCCTTGACAGGGGAGTTGAAGCTTTCTTT
NA	TRBV28	TRBJ2-1	TRBD2	CASSSPTGLAGAFEQFF	TGTGCCAGCAGTTCCCCGACCGGACTAGCGGGGGCTTTTGAGCAGTTCTTC
NA	TRBV9	TRBJ2-1	TRBD2	CASSETSASSYNEQFF	TGTGCCAGCAGTGAGACTAGCGCAAGCTCCTACAATGAGCAGTTCTTC
NA	TRBV7-8	TRBJ2-2	NA	CASSLVGLNTGELFF	TGTGCCAGCAGCTTAGTAGGACTGAACACCGGGGAGCTGTTTTTT
NA	TRBV9	TRBJ1-1	NA	CASSVQAMNTEAFF	TGTGCCAGCAGCGTCCAAGCGATGAACACTGAAGCTTTCTTT
NA	TRBV9	TRBJ2-2	TRBD1	CASSGRDRLNTGELFF	TGTGCCAGCAGCGGACGGGACAGATTGAACACCGGGGAGCTGTTTTTT
NA	TRBV30	TRBJ2-3	TRBD1	CALTGGADTQYF	TGTGCCTTAACAGGGGGAGCAGATACGCAGTATTTT
NA	TRBV7-2	TRBJ1-5	NA	CASSLVHNQPQHF	TGTGCCAGCAGCTTAGTTCACAATCAGCCCCAGCATTTT
NA	TRBV2	TRBJ2-7	NA	CASRRTISYEQYF	TGTGCCAGCAGAAGGACTATCTCCTACGAGCAGTACTTC
NA	TRBV2	TRBJ2-4	NA	CASSNREDKNIQYF	TGTGCCAGCAGTAACAGGGAGGACAAAAACATTCAGTACTTC
NA	TRBV28	TRBJ1-1	NA	CASSLNPYHLRGTEAFF	TGTGCCAGCAGTTTAAATCCCTACCATCTGAGGGGCACTGAAGCTTTCTTT
NA	TRBV5-6	TRBJ2-3	NA	CASSFSRDTQYF	TGTGCCAGCAGCTTCAGTCGAGATACGCAGTATTTT
NA	TRBV4-2	TRBJ2-3	NA	CASSQEPGLSTDTQYF	TGTGCCAGCAGCCAAGAACCGGGGCTTAGCACAGATACGCAGTATTTT
NA	TRBV4-2	TRBJ2-1	NA	CASSQDLSDYNPYNEQFF	TGTGCCAGCAGCCAAGATCTATCGGACTATAACCCCTACAATGAGCAGTTCTTC
NA	TRBV4-2	TRBJ2-3	NA	CASSQSVTDTQYF	TGTGCCAGCAGCCAATCGGTAACAGATACGCAGTATTTT
NA	TRBV9	TRBJ2-7	NA	CASSVLGLGEQYF	TGTGCCAGCAGCGTACTAGGTTTGGGTGAGCAGTACTTC
once	TRBV28	TRBJ1-1	NA	CASRLTGARYTEAFF	TGTGCCAGCAGACTGACCGGGGCCAGGTACACTGAAGCTTTCTTT
NA	TRBV29-1	TRBJ2-2	NA	CSVAGFGNTGELFF	TGCAGCGTAGCAGGGTTTGGGAACACCGGGGAGCTGTTTTTT
few	TRBV7-9	TRBJ2-7	NA	CASSLIGEQYF	TGTGCCAGCAGCTTAATTGGCGAGCAGTACTTC
NA	TRBV11-2	TRBJ2-7	TRBD2	CASSSLAGGPQVSGEQYF	TGTGCCAGCAGCTCTCTAGCGGGAGGGCCCCAGGTTTCTGGCGAGCAGTACTTC
NA	TRBV30	TRBJ2-3	NA	CAVAGTSTTDTQYF	TGTGCTGTGGCCGGGACATCGACAACAGATACGCAGTATTTT
NA	TRBV4-1	TRBJ2-1	NA	CASSRDGLKVTYNEQFF	TGCGCCAGCAGTCGGGACGGACTAAAAGTGACCTACAATGAGCAGTTCTTC
NA	TRBV28	TRBJ2-7	NA	CASSLYNYEQYF	TGTGCCAGCAGTTTATACAACTACGAGCAGTACTTC
NA	TRBV11-2	TRBJ2-5	NA	CASSLEGGRETQYF	TGTGCCAGCAGCTTAGAGGGGGGTCGAGAGACCCAGTACTTC
few	TRBV5-5	TRBJ1-2	TRBD1	CASSQDRANYGYTF	TGTGCCAGCAGCCAAGACAGGGCCAACTATGGCTACACCTTC
NA	TRBV29-1	TRBJ1-2	NA	CRIRDTPRGKGYTF	TGCAGGATCCGGGACACACCTCGAGGAAAGGGCTACACCTTC
NA	TRBV28	TRBJ2-7	TRBD1	CASSPPGQGPTYEQYF	TGTGCCAGCAGTCCCCCGGGACAGGGGCCTACCTACGAGCAGTACTTC
NA	TRBV7-2	TRBJ2-7	TRBD2	CASSLAPAGASQQYF	TGTGCCAGCAGCTTAGCGCCAGCGGGGGCCTCCCAGCAGTACTTC
once	TRBV7-2	TRBJ2-2	NA	CASSARRGLGTGELFF	TGTGCCAGCAGCGCTAGGAGGGGGTTGGGCACCGGGGAGCTGTTTTTT
NA	TRBV2	TRBJ2-7	TRBD2	CASGSGLAGGYEQYF	TGTGCCAGCGGCTCCGGACTAGCGGGAGGCTACGAGCAGTACTTC
NA	TRBV4-1	TRBJ1-1	NA	CASSPHFGGLVNTEAFF	TGCGCCAGCAGCCCTCATTTTGGAGGGCTTGTGAACACTGAAGCTTTCTTT
few	TRBV5-1	TRBJ2-3	NA	CASSLGGQNTDTQYF	TGCGCCAGCAGCTTGGGTGGACAGAACACAGATACGCAGTATTTT
NA	TRBV10-3	TRBJ2-5	TRBD1	CAISGTGGLGTQYF	TGTGCCATCAGCGGGACAGGGGGATTGGGGACCCAGTACTTC
NA	TRBV7-2	TRBJ1-3	NA	CASSLVGNTIYF	TGTGCCAGCAGCTTAGTTGGGAACACCATATATTTT
NA	TRBV5-8	TRBJ2-7	NA	CASSLDRSYEQYF	TGTGCCAGCAGCCTAGACCGATCCTACGAGCAGTACTTC
NA	TRBV30	TRBJ1-2	NA	CAWSWAGGYTF	TGTGCCTGGAGCTGGGCCGGTGGCTACACCTTC
NA	TRBV19	TRBJ2-6	NA	CASSTADSGANVPTF	TGTGCCAGTAGTACGGCAGACTCTGGGGCCAACGTCCCGACTTTC
NA	TRBV19	TRBJ2-3	NA	CASSPRLRPGGTDTQYF	TGTGCCAGTAGTCCCCGTCTCCGGCCAGGGGGGACAGATACGCAGTATTTT
NA	TRBV14	TRBJ2-7	TRBD1	CASSPLGQGAYEQYF	TGTGCCAGCAGCCCCCTGGGACAGGGGGCTTACGAGCAGTACTTC
NA	TRBV18	TRBJ2-3	NA	CASSSQGRGGTDTQYF	TGTGCCAGCTCATCCCAGGGGCGGGGCGGCACAGATACGCAGTATTTT
NA	TRBV5-1	TRBJ2-7	NA	CASSPTGGVEQYF	TGCGCCAGCAGCCCAACCGGAGGGGTCGAGCAGTACTTC
NA	TRBV19	TRBJ1-2	TRBD1	CASSPQGGYGYTF	TGTGCCAGTAGCCCCCAGGGGGGCTATGGCTACACCTTC
once	TRBV6-5	TRBJ2-1	TRBD2	CASSYSTLAGVEQFF	TGTGCCAGCAGTTACTCTACACTAGCGGGAGTTGAGCAGTTCTTC
NA	TRBV28	TRBJ1-4	NA	CASSFPGVEKLFF	TGTGCCAGCAGTTTCCCAGGTGTGGAAAAACTGTTTTTT
NA	TRBV6-6	TRBJ1-5	TRBD1	CASSYWDRNNQPQHF	TGTGCCAGCAGTTATTGGGACAGGAATAATCAGCCCCAGCATTTT
NA	TRBV7-9	TRBJ2-1	TRBD1	CASSLGQLNNEQFF	TGTGCCAGCAGCCTGGGACAGCTAAACAATGAGCAGTTCTTC
NA	TRBV7-2	TRBJ1-1	NA	CASNPLINTEAFF	TGTGCCAGCAACCCCCTCATTAACACTGAAGCTTTCTTT
few	TRBV5-1	TRBJ2-1	NA	CASSERADPSNEQFF	TGCGCCAGCAGCGAACGGGCTGACCCCTCTAATGAGCAGTTCTTC
NA	TRBV11-2	TRBJ1-3	NA	CASTRALYAVNTIYF	TGTGCCAGCACCCGGGCCCTCTATGCAGTCAACACCATATATTTT